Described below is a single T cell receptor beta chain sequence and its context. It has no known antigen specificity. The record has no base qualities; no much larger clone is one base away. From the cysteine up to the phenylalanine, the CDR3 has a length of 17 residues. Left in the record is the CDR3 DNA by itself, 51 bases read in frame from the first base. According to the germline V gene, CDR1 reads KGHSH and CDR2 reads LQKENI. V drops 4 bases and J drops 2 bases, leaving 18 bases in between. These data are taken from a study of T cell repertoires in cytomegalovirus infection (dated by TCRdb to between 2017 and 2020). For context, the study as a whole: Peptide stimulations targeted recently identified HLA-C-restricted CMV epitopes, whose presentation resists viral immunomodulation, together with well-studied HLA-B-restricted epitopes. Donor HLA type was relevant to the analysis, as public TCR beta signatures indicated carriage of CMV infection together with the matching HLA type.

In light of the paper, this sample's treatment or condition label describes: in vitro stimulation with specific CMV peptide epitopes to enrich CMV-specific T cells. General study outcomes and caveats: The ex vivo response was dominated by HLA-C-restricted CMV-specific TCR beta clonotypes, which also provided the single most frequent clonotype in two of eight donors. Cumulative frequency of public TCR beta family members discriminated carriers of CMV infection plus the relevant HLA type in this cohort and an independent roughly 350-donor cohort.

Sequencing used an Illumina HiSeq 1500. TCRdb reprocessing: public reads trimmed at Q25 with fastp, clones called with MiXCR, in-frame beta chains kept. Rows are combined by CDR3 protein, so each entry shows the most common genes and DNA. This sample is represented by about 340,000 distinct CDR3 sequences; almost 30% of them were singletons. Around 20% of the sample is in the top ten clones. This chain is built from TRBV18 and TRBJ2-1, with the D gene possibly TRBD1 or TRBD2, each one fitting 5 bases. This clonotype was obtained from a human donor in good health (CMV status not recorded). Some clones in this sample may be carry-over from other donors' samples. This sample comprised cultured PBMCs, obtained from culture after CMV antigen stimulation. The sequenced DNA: TGTGCCAGCTCACGCAATAACCGGGACGCCACCTACAATGAGCAGTTCTTC. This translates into CASSRNNRDATYNEQFF.